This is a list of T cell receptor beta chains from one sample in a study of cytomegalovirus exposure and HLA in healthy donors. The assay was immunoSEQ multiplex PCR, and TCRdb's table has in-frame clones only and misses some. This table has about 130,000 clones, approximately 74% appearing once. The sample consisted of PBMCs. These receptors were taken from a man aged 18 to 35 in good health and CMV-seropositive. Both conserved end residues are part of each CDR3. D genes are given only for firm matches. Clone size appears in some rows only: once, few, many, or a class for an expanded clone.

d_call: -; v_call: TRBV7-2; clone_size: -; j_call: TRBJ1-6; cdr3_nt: TGTGCCAGCAGCAACTGGGGGCGAGATTCACCCCTCCACTTT; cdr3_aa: CASSNWGRDSPLHF
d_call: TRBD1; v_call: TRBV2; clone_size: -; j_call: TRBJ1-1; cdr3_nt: TGTGCCAGCATTTTGCAGGGACAGGGTCCCACTGAAGCTTTCTTT; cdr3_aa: CASILQGQGPTEAFF
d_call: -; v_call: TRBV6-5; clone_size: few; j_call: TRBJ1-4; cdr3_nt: TGTGCCAGCAGCGCCCAGGGAATCCGGGAAAAACTGTTTTTT; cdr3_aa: CASSAQGIREKLFF
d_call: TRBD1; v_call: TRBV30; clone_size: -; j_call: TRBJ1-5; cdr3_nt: TGTGCCTGGAGGGGACAGGGAGCCAATCAGCCCCAGCATTTT; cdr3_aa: CAWRGQGANQPQHF
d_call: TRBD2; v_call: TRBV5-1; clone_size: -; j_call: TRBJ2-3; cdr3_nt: TGCGCCAGCAGCTTGAGCGGGAGGGCAGATACGCAGTATTTT; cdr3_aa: CASSLSGRADTQYF
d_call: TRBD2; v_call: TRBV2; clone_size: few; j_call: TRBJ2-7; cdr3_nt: TGTGCCAGCCGACTAGCGGGCCTCTCCTACGAGCAGTACTTC; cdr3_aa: CASRLAGLSYEQYF
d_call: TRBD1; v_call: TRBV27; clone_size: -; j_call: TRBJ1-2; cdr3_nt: TGTGCCAGCAGTTTCGCAGGGACAGACTATGGCTACACCTTC; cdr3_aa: CASSFAGTDYGYTF
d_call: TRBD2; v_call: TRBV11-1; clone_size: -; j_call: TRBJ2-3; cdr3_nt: TGTGCCAGCAGCTTGGCGACTAGCGGGCACCTCTACCCCACAGATACGCAGTATTTT; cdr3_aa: CASSLATSGHLYPTDTQYF
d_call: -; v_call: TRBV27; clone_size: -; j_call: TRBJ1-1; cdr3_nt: TGTGCCAGCAGTTTATCCAGTGACACTGAAGCTTTCTTT; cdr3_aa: CASSLSSDTEAFF
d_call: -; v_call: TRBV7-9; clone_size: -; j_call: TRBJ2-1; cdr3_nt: TGTGCCAGCAGCTTAGCGTGGACAGAAGACAATGAGCAGTTCTTC; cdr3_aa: CASSLAWTEDNEQFF
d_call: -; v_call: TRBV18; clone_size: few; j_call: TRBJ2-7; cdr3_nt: TGTGCCAGCTCACCACTCCAGTACTACGAGCAGTACTTC; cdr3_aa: CASSPLQYYEQYF
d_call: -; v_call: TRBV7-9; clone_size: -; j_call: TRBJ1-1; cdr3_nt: TGTGCCAGCAGCCATGCCAGGGGCACTGAAGCTTTCTTT; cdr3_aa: CASSHARGTEAFF
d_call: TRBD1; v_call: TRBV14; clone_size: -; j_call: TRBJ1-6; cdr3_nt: TGTGCCAGCAGCCGAGGACAGGGGTATTCACCCCTCCACTTT; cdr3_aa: CASSRGQGYSPLHF
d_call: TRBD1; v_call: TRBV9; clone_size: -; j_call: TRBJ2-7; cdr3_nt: TGTGCCAGCAGCGTAGGGACAGGGGTCTACGAGCAGTACTTC; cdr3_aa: CASSVGTGVYEQYF
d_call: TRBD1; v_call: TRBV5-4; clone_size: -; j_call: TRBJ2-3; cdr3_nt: TGTGCCAGCAGCTTGCGGGGACAGGGGGGAGATACGCAGTATTTT; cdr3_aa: CASSLRGQGGDTQYF
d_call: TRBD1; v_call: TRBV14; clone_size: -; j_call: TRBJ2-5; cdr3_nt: TGTGCCAGCAGCCCGACAGGGGGTTACCAAGAGACCCAGTACTTC; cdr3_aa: CASSPTGGYQETQYF
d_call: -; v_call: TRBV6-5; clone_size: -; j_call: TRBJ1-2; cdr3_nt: TGTGCCAGCAGGGGGAGGGGAGGGCACAACTATGGCTACACCTTC; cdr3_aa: CASRGRGGHNYGYTF
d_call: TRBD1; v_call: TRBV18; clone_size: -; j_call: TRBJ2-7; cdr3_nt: TGTGCCAGCTCACTAAACTTTGGGGACAGGGGCGAGCAGTACTTC; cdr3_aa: CASSLNFGDRGEQYF
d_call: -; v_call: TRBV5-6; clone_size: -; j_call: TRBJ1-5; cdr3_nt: TGTGCCAGCAGCCCTACGGGAGGTCAGCCCCAGCATTTT; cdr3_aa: CASSPTGGQPQHF
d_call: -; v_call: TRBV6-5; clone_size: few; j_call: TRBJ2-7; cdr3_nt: TGTGCCAGCAGTCGGGAAATGGGGTACGAGCAGTACTTC; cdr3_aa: CASSREMGYEQYF
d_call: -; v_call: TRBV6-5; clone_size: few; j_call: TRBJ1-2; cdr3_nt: TGTGCCAGCAGTTCCGGCACTATCTATGGCTACACCTTC; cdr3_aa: CASSSGTIYGYTF
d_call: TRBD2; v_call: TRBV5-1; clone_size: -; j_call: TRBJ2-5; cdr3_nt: TGCGCCAGCAGCTTGGGGCGGGGGGAGACCCAGTACTTC; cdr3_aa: CASSLGRGETQYF
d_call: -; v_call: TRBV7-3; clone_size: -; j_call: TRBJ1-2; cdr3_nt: TGTGCCAGCAGCTCCGGATCGGGGGGCTACACCTTC; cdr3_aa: CASSSGSGGYTF
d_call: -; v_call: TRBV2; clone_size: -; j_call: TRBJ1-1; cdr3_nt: TGTGCCAGCAGTGAAGCGCTTGGCGGGAACACTGAAGCTTTCTTT; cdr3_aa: CASSEALGGNTEAFF
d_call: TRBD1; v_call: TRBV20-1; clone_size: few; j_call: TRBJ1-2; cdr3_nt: TGCAGGACAGGGGCCTATGGCTACACCTTC; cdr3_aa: CRTGAYGYTF
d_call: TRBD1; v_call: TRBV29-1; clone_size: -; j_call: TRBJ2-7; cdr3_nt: TGCAGCGTTGAAGAGGACAGGGGCTCCCTCTCCTACGAGCAGTACTTC; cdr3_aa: CSVEEDRGSLSYEQYF
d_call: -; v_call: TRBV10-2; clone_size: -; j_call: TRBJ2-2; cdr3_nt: TGCGCCAGCAGCTCCCGACCGGCGGCCGGGGAGCTGTTTTTT; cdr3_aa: CASSSRPAAGELFF
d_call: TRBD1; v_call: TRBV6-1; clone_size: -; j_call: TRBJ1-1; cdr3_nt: TGTGCCAGCGCCGGGACAGGGGGATACACTGAAGCTTTCTTT; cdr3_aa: CASAGTGGYTEAFF
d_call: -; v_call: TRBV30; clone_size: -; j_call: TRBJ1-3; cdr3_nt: TGTGCCTGGAGTGTACGCGGGATCTCTGGAAACACCATATATTTT; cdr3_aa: CAWSVRGISGNTIYF
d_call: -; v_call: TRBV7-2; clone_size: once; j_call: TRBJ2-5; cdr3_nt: TGTGCCAGCAGCTTAGAGGTCTGGCCGGGAGAGACCCAGTACTTC; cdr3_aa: CASSLEVWPGETQYF
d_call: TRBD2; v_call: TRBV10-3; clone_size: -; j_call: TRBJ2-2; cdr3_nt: TGTGCCATCGAGGCTAGCGGCAACACCGGGGAGCTGTTTTTT; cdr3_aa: CAIEASGNTGELFF
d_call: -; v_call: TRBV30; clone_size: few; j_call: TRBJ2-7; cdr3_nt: TGTGCCTGGAGTGTACGAGCACCTGTAAACTTC; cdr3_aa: CAWSVRAPVNF
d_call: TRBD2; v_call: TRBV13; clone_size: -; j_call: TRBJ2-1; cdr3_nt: TGTGCCAGCAGCCCGAAATGGACTAGCGGGACGTACAATGAGCAGTTCTTC; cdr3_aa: CASSPKWTSGTYNEQFF
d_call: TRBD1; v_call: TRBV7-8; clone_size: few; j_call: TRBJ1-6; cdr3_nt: TGTGCCAGCAGCTTAAGGGACAGGGGAGACAATTCACCCCTCCACTTT; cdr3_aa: CASSLRDRGDNSPLHF
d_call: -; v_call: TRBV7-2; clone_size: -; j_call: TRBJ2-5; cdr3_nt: TGTGCCAGCAGCCGAGCCACGCAAGAGACCCAGTACTTC; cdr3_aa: CASSRATQETQYF
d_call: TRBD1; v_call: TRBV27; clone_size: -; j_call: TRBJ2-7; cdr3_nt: TGTGCCAGCAGTATCGGGACAGCCTACGAGCAGTACTTC; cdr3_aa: CASSIGTAYEQYF
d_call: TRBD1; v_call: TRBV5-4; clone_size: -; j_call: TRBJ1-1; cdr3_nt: TGTGCCAGCAGCAGTCAGGGGGTGGGCACTGAAGCTTTCTTT; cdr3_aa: CASSSQGVGTEAFF
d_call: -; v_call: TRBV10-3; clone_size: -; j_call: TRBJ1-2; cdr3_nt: TGTGCCATCAGTGAGAGACTCCCGTCTCCTGGCTACACCTTC; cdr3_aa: CAISERLPSPGYTF
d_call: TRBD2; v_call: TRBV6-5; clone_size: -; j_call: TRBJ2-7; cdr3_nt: TGTGCCAGCAGTTACGGTCCTAGCGGGTCCTACGAGCAGTACTTC; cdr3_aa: CASSYGPSGSYEQYF
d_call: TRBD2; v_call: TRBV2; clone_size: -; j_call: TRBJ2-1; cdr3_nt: TGTGCCAGCAGTGTCTCTAGCGGGAGATTAATGTACAATGAGCAGTTCTTC; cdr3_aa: CASSVSSGRLMYNEQFF
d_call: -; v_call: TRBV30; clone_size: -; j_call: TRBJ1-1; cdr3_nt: TGTGCCTGGAGTAGTCAGGACACTGAAGCTTTCTTT; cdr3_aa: CAWSSQDTEAFF
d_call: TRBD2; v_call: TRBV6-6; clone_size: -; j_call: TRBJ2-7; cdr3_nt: TGTGCCAGCCGTCCCCCGGGAGGTCGAGGCGAGCAGTACTTC; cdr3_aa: CASRPPGGRGEQYF
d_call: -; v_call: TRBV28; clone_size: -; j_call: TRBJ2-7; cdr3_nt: TGTGCCAGCAGTTTGATGGGGGGACGCTACGAGCAGTACTTC; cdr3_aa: CASSLMGGRYEQYF
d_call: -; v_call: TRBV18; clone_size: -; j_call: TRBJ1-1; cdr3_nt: TGTGCCAGCTCACCACCGCGGGGAGGTGACACTGAAGCTTTCTTT; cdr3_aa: CASSPPRGGDTEAFF
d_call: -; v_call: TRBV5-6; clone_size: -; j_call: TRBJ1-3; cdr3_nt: TGTGCCAGCAGCTTGGGGGGCTATTCCTCTGGAAACACCATATATTTT; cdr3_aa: CASSLGGYSSGNTIYF
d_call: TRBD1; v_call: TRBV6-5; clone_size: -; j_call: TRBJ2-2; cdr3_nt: TGTGCCAGCAATTATCAGGGGGCGGAAGACACCGGGGAGCTGTTTTTT; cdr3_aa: CASNYQGAEDTGELFF
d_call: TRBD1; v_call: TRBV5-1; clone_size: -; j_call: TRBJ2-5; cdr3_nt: TGCGCCAGCAGCGCCGGGACAGGGAACCAAGAGACCCAGTACTTC; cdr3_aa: CASSAGTGNQETQYF
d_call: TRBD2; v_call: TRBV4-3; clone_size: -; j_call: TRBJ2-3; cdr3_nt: TGCGCCAGCAGCCAAGATCCTAGCGGGAGCGCAGATACGCAGTATTTT; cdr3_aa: CASSQDPSGSADTQYF
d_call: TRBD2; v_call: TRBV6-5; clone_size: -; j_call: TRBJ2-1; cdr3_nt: TGTGCCAGCACCCACCGGCTAGCGGGACGCAATGAGCAGTTCTTC; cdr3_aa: CASTHRLAGRNEQFF
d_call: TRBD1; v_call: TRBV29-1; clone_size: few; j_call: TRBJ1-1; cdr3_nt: TGCAGCGTTGAAGAGAGGGACAGGGAGTTTTTAGGTGACACTGAAGCTTTCTTT; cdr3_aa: CSVEERDREFLGDTEAFF
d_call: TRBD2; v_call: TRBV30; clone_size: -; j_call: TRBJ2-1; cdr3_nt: TGTGCCTGGGCGTGGACTAGCGGGAGCTACAATGAGCAGTTCTTC; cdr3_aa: CAWAWTSGSYNEQFF
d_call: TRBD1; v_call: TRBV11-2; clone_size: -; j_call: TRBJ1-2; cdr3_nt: TGTGCCAGCAGCATCGACCCCGGGACAGGGAACTATGGCTACACCTTC; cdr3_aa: CASSIDPGTGNYGYTF
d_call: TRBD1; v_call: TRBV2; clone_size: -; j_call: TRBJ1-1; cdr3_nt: TGTGCCAGCAGTGTGCAGGGGGCTAGTACTGAAGCTTTCTTT; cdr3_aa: CASSVQGASTEAFF
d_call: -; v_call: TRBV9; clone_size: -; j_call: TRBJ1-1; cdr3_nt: TGTGCCAGCAGCCAGCCCGACAGGTACACTGAAGCTTTCTTT; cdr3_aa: CASSQPDRYTEAFF